This T cell receptor (beta chain) was captured by sequencing in a study of T-cell memory formation after mild COVID-19. Study results and caveats: For second-wave clones that peaked at day 37, SARS-CoV-2 specificity went unverified. Of the contracting clones, CD4+ ones lay mainly in CM and EM, and CD8+ ones in EMRA. Balance between CD4 and CD8 was seen in clones contracting day 15 to 85, and a CD4+ lean was seen in later expanders.

CDR1 is SGDLS and CDR2 is YYNGEE in the germline V gene. The CDR3 is made up of 15 amino acids. The V gene end was trimmed by 4 bases and the J gene end by 5 bases; junction bases not matched to a gene: 6. A few counts support this clonotype. The antigen is unknown. It was 5'RACE with constant-segment primers that produced the TCR alpha and TCR beta cDNA libraries, which carried sample barcodes and UMIs. TCRdb independently ran MiXCR on the 5' RACE reads; one entry per CDR3 protein. The table has a few hundred thousand distinct CDR3 sequences, 20% to 25% seen once. The V gene is TRBV9, the J gene TRBJ2-5, with 12 bases identical to TRBD2. The source of this sequence is a man aged 18 to 30 who had mild COVID-19 (a few samples of this study predate the infection). Cell type and time point are not known. Sequencing input: PBMCs or a T cell subset sorted from them (not recorded which). CDR3 nucleotide sequence: TGTGCCAGCAGCTCAAGACTAGCGGGGGATGAGACCCAGTACTTC. Its protein product is CASSSRLAGDETQYF. Full variable domain (rest looked up from reference TRBV9 and TRBJ2-5): DSGVTQTPKHLITATGQRVTLRCSPRSGDLSVYWYQQSLDQGLQFLIQYYNGEERAKGNILERFSAQQFPDLHSELNLSSLELGDSALYFCASSSRLAGDETQYFGPGTRLLVL.